The 5 T cell receptor beta chains given below trace back to one sample, sequenced in a study of T cell changes during pregnancy in multiple sclerosis. Some clones are missing from TCRdb's copy, which holds only in-frame ones; the method was immunoSEQ multiplex PCR. This table holds fewer than 55,000 clones, roughly 88% found once. Source: peripheral blood, taken in the second trimester of pregnancy. The receptors come from a female donor in good health, enrolled as a control in a pregnancy study.

This clone appeared once. The chain links TRBV5-4 to TRBJ2-5; D not resolved. The CDR3 runs to 14 residues. Germline CDR1 and CDR2: SGHNT and YYREEE (reference sequence). Trimming stripped 0 bases from V and 2 bases from J, with 8 bases between. Here the CDR3 DNA reads TGTGCCAGCAGCTTGGGGTGGCAGCAAGAGACCCAGTACTTC. It is translated as CASSLGWQQETQYF.

V and J are TRBV27 and TRBJ2-7; the match to TRBD2 covers 7 bases. J was trimmed by 2 bases and V by 5 bases; bases with no gene match: 3. Germline assignment: CDR1 MNHEY and CDR2 SMNVEV (reference sequence). CDR3 length: 13 amino acids. The CDR3 bases are TGTGCCAGCAGTACTAGCGCTCCCTACGAGCAGTACTTC. It is translated as CASSTSAPYEQYF.

This chain uses TRBV2 with TRBJ1-4; 7 bases are shared with TRBD1. J lost 3 bases, V lost 8 bases, and 6 bases had no gene match. CDR1 is SNHLY, CDR2 FYNNEI, per germline. The CDR3 length is 14 residues. The CDR3 protein is CASRIRGANEKLFF. CDR3 DNA: TGTGCCAGCCGAATCAGGGGGGCTAATGAAAAACTGTTTTTT.

J is TRBJ1-1 and V is TRBV29-1; TRBD1 aligns across 7 bases. The CDR3 consists of 16 residues. Germline loops: CDR1 SQVTM, CDR2 ANQGSEA. V lost 6 bases, J lost 0 bases, and 13 bases stayed unmatched. In nucleotides, the CDR3 is TGCAGCGTGGGATCCCGGGACAGCGTTATGAACACTGAAGCTTTCTTT. Translating it yields CSVGSRDSVMNTEAFF. Based on the CDR3 plus reference TRBV29-1 and TRBJ1-1, the full variable domain is SAVISQKPSRDICQRGTSLTIQCQVDSQVTMMFWYRQQPGQSLTLIATANQGSEATYESGFVIDKFPISRPNLTFSTLTVSNMSPEDSSIYLCSVGSRDSVMNTEAFFGQGTRLTVV.

The chain has TRBV18 and TRBJ1-5, with a weak D call TRBD1 (5 bases). The CDR3 is made up of 13 amino acids. CDR1 and CDR2 (germline): KGHSH, LQKENI. V was shortened by 3 bases and J by 7 bases, with 10 bases between the two germline ends. The CDR3 region has the DNA TGTGCCAGCTCACCTGGGGGGGGACAGCCCCAGCATTTT. Its protein product is CASSPGGGQPQHF.